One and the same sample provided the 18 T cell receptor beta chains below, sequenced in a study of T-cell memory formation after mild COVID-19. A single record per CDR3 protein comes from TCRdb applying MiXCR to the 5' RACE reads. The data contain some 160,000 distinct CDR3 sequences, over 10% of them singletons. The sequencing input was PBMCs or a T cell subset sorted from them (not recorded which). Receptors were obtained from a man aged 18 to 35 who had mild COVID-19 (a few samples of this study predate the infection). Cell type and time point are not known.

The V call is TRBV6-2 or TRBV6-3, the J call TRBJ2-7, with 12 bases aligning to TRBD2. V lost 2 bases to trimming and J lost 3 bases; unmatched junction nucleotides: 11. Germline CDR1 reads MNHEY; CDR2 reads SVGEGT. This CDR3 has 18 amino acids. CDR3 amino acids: CASSYDVGLAGNRYEQYF. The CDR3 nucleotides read TGTGCCAGCAGTTACGACGTAGGACTAGCGGGGAACCGCTACGAGCAGTACTTC.

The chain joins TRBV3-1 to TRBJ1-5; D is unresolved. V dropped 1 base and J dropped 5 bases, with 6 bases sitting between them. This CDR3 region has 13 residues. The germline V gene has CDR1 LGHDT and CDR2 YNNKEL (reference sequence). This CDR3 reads CASSQGVHQPQHF. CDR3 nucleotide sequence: TGTGCCAGCAGCCAAGGGGTCCATCAGCCCCAGCATTTT. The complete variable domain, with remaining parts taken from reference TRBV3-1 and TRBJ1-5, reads DTAVSQTPKYLVTQMGNDKSIKCEQNLGHDTMYWYKQDSKKFLKIMFSYNNKELIINETVPNRFSPKSPDKAHLNLHINSLELGDSAVYFCASSQGVHQPQHFGDGTRLSIL.

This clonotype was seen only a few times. The CDR3 reads CASSRSPPGLSSGNTIYF. For the CDR3, the DNA is TGTGCCAGCAGCCGATCTCCTCCGGGACTCAGCTCTGGAAACACCATATATTTT. The rearrangement joins TRBV6-5 to TRBJ1-3, with a tentative D call TRBD1 (5 bases). The CDR3 totals 18 residues. Germline-derived CDR1 and CDR2 are MNHEY and SVGAGI. V gave up 6 bases and J gave up 0 bases, with 21 bases separating them.

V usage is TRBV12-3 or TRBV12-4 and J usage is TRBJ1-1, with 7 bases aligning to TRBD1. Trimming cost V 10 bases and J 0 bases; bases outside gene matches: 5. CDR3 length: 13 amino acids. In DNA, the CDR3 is TGTGCCATACGGGGACAGCTGAACACTGAAGCTTTCTTT. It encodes CAIRGQLNTEAFF.

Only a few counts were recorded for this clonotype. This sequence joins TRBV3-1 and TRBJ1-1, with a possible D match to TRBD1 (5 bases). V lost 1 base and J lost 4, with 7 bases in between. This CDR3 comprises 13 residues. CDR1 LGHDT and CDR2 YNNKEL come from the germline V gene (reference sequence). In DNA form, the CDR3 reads TGTGCCAGCAGCCAAGGGAGGGGCACTGAAGCTTTCTTT. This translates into CASSQGRGTEAFF.

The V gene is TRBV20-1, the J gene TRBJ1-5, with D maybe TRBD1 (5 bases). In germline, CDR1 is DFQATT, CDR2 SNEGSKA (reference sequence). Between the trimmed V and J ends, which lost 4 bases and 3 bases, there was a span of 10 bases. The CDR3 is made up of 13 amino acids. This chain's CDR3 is CSAMGRTNQPQHF. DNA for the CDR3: TGCAGTGCTATGGGACGGACCAATCAGCCCCAGCATTTT.

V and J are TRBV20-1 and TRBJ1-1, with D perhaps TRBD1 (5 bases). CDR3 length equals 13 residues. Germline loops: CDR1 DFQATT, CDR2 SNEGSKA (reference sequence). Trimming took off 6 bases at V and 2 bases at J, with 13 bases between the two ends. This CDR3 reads CSAEEGINTEAFF. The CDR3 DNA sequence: TGCAGTGCCGAGGAGGGGATTAACACTGAAGCTTTCTTT.

CDR3 in amino acids: CASSIGGIPHF. CDR3 DNA: TGTGCCAGCAGTATCGGAGGCATACCGCATTTT. This chain connects TRBV6-2 or TRBV6-3 to TRBJ1-5; D is unclear. V lost 5 bases and J 15 bases, leaving 14 bases between the germline ends. Germline CDR1 and CDR2: MNHEY and SVGEGT. This CDR3 contains 11 residues.

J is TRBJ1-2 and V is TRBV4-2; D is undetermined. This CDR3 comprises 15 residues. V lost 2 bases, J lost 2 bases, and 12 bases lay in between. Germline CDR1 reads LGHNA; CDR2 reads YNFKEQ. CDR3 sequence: CASSQQTTSNYGYTF. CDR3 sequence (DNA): TGTGCCAGCAGCCAACAGACTACCTCGAACTATGGCTACACCTTC.

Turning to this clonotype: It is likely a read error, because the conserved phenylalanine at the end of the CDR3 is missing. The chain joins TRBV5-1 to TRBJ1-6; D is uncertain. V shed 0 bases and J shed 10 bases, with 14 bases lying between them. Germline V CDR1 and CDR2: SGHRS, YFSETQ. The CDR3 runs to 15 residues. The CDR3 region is CASSLAGIERSPLHY. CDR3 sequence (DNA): TGCGCCAGCAGCTTGGCCGGGATTGAGCGATCACCCCTCCACTAT.

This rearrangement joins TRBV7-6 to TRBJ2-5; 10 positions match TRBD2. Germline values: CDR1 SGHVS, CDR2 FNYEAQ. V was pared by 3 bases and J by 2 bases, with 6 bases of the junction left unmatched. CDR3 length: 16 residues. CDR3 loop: CASSFGLAGGQETQYF. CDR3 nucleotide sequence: TGTGCCAGCAGCTTCGGGTTAGCGGGGGGACAAGAGACCCAGTACTTC.

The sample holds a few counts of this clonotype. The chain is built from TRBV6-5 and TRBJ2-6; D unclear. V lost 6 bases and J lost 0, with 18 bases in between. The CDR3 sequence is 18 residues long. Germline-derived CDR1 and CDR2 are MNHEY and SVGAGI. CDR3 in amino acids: CASSARRASHSGANVLTF. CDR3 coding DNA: TGTGCCAGCAGCGCTAGGAGAGCTTCTCACTCTGGGGCCAACGTCCTGACTTTC.

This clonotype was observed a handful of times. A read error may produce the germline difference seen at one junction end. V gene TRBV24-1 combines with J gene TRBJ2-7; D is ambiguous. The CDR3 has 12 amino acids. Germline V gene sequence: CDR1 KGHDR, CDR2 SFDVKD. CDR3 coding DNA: TGTGCCACCCTGCGGCCGCTCTACGAGCACTACTTC. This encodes CATLRPLYEHYF.

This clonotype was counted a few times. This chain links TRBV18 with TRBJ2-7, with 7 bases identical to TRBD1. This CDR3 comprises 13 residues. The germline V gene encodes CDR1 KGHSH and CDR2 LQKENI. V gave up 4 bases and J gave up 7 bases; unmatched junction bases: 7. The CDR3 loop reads CASSQGAQREQYF. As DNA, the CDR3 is TGTGCCAGCTCACAGGGGGCGCAGAGGGAGCAGTACTTC.

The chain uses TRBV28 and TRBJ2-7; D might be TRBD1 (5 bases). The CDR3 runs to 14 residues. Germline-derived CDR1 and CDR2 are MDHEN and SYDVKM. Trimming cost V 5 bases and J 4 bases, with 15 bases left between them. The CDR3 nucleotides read TGTGCCAGCAGTACAACTCAGGGTCCTTACGAGCAGTACGTC. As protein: CASSTTQGPYEQYV.

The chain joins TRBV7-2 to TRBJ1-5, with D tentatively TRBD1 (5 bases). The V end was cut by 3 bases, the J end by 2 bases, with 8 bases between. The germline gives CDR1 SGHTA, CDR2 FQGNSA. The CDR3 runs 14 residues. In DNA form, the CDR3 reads TGTGCCAGCAGCTTGCAGACAGGCAATCAGCCCCAGCATTTT. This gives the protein CASSLQTGNQPQHF.

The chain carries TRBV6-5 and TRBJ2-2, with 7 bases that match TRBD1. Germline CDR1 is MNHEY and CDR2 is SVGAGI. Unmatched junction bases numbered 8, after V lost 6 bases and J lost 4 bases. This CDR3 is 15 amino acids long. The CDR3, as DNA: TGTGCCAGCAGGATGACAGGGCCCAGCACCGGGGAGCTGTTTTTT. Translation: CASRMTGPSTGELFF.

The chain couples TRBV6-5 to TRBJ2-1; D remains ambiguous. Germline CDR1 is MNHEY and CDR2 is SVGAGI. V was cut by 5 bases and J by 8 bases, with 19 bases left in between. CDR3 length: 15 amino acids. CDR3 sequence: CASSLNRLFMHEQFF. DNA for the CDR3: TGTGCCAGCAGTCTAAATCGTCTGTTCATGCATGAGCAGTTCTTC.